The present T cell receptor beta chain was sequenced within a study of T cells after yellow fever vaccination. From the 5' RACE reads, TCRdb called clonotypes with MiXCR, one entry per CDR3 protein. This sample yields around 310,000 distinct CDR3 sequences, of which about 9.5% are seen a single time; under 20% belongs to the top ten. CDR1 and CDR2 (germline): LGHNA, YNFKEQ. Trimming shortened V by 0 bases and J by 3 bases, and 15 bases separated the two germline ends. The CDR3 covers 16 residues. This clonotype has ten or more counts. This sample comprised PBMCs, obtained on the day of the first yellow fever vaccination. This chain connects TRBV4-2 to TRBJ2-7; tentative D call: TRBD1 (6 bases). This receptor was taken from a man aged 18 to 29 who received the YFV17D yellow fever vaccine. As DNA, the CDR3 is TGTGCCAGCAGCCAAGATCTAGAACAGGGTGTCTACGAGCAGTACTTC. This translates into CASSQDLEQGVYEQYF.